The 22 T cell receptor beta chains below were found in one sample sequenced in a study of liver allograft versus peripheral blood T cells. At the level of the study: Transplanted livers held T cell receptor repertoires, and these were compared with repertoires in recipients' peripheral blood.

One entry per CDR3 protein, called by TCRdb with MiXCR from the reads. There are approximately 7,000 distinct CDR3 sequences in the sample; over 15% occur only once, and roughly 7.9% lies in the top ten. The receptors come from a human patient who had a liver transplant. Some T cells may be graft donor cells.

This clonotype is categorized as medium-sized (0.01 to 0.1%). The rearrangement joins TRBV28 to TRBJ1-1, with 9 bases fitting TRBD1. The germline gives CDR1 MDHEN, CDR2 SYDVKM. The CDR3 covers 19 residues. Trimming at V came to 5 bases and at J to 1 base, leaving 17 bases not matched to a gene. The CDR3 loop is CASSPRRWTGEERNTEAFF. The DNA for the CDR3 is TGTGCCAGCAGTCCTCGTAGGTGGACAGGGGAGGAGAGGAACACTGAAGCTTTCTTT.

The rearrangement uses TRBV25-1 and TRBJ1-6; weak D call: TRBD1 (5 bases). The germline CDR1 and CDR2 sequences are MGHDK and SYGVNS. V gave up 2 bases and J gave up 9 bases, with 11 bases separating them. CDR3 length equals 14 residues. CDR3 DNA sequence: TGTGCCAGCAGTGAAAGGGGATTGGGTTCACCCCTCCACTTT. It codes for CASSERGLGSPLHF.

This clonotype is classed as medium-sized (0.01 to 0.1%). V gene TRBV5-6 combines with J gene TRBJ1-3, with TRBD1 as a possible D gene (5 bases). V gave up 2 bases and J gave up 2 bases, with 8 bases separating them. CDR1 is SGHDT, CDR2 YYEEEE, per germline. The CDR3 totals 14 residues. DNA of the CDR3: TGTGCCAGCAGCTTCACAGGAGCTGGAAACACCATATATTTT. Encoded protein: CASSFTGAGNTIYF.

This clonotype is medium-sized in the sample. The CDR3 region has the DNA TGTGCCATCAGTGCCCGGACTAGCGGGGGGGCCGGGGAGCTGTTTTTT. As protein: CAISARTSGGAGELFF. The chain joins TRBV10-3 to TRBJ2-2; the match to TRBD2 covers 15 bases. Germline V gene sequence: CDR1 ENHRY, CDR2 SYGVKD. V shed 4 bases, J shed 6 bases, and the junction held 3 bases outside the gene matches. The CDR3 loop spans 16 amino acids.

V usage is TRBV12-3 or TRBV12-4 and J usage is TRBJ2-6, with TRBD1 matching 7 bases. V dropped 5 bases and J dropped 2; count of bases not matched to a gene: 3. The CDR3 contains 15 residues. DNA for the CDR3: TGTGCCAGCAGTCCCGGGACAGCTGGGGCCAACGTCCTGACTTTC. Translating gives CASSPGTAGANVLTF.

This clonotype was seen repeatedly, ten times or more. The rearrangement uses TRBV19 and TRBJ1-5; no definite D call. Germline V gene lookup returns CDR1 LNHDA and CDR2 SQIVND (reference sequence). The CDR3 runs to 13 residues. V was shortened by 3 bases and J by 5 bases, with 8 bases between the two germline ends. DNA for the CDR3: TGTGCCAGTAGTATCCCCTTTTATCAGCCCCAGCATTTT. Translated, it gives CASSIPFYQPQHF.

In its sample, this clonotype ranks as medium-sized. The chain employs TRBV7-9 and TRBJ1-1; 8 positions match TRBD1. With 7 bases clipped from V and 2 bases from J, the junction kept 9 bases outside the gene matches. Germline V gene data show CDR1 as SEHNR and CDR2 as FQNEAQ (reference sequence). CDR3 length: 15 residues. The chain's CDR3 is CASKQGVTGNTEAFF. The DNA for the CDR3 is TGTGCCAGCAAACAGGGGGTTACGGGTAACACTGAAGCTTTCTTT.

In this sample, this clonotype is medium-sized. The rearrangement links TRBV6-2 or TRBV6-3 to TRBJ1-2; a weak D match, TRBD1 (5 bases). Trimming pared 6 bases from V and 6 bases from J, leaving 14 bases between. Per the germline V gene, CDR1 is MNHEY and CDR2 is SVGEGT. The CDR3 is 13 residues long. The chain's CDR3 is CASRKHGGDGYTF. For the CDR3, the DNA is TGTGCCAGCAGAAAACACGGGGGGGATGGCTACACCTTC.

In its sample, this clonotype was seen many times. The chain uses TRBV30 and TRBJ1-3; D uncertain. The CDR3 length is 15 residues. Germline V gives CDR1 GTSNPN, CDR2 SVGIG (reference sequence). The V end was cut by 1 base, the J end by 4 bases, with 14 bases between. DNA of the CDR3: TGTGCCTGGAGTGGTGGAGGGAGCCGGGGAAACACCATATATTTT. Translation: CAWSGGGSRGNTIYF. The variable domain in full, completed from reference TRBV30 and TRBJ1-3, reads SQTIHQWPATLVQPVGSPLSLECTVEGTSNPNLYWYRQAAGRGLQLLFYSVGIGQISSEVPQNLSASRPQDRQFILSSKKLLLSDSGFYLCAWSGGGSRGNTIYFGEGSWLTVV.

By frequency in the sample, this clonotype is medium-sized. This chain links TRBV30 with TRBJ1-1, with 12 nucleotides matching TRBD1. The CDR3 covers 15 residues. Germline CDR1 is GTSNPN and CDR2 is SVGIG (reference sequence). V trimming: 1 base; J trimming: 5 bases; junction bases outside the gene matches: 5. The CDR3 DNA is TGTGCCTGGAGTGGGGGGACAGGGGGCGGGACTGAAGCTTTCTTT. It encodes CAWSGGTGGGTEAFF.

In the case of this clonotype: Since a much larger clone is just one base distant, this may be a read error. The chain joins TRBV6-1 to TRBJ1-1, with 8 bases fitting TRBD1. The germline V gene encodes CDR1 MNHNS and CDR2 SASEGT. The CDR3 runs to 18 residues. Losses at the gene ends were 3 bases for V and 0 bases for J; bases not matched to a gene: 12. The CDR3 bases are TGTGCCAGCAGTGAGTCGATGGGCCGACAGGGGATGAACACTGAAGCTTTCTTT. This gives the protein CASSESMGRQGMNTEAFF.

The chain couples TRBV5-4 to TRBJ2-7, with 11 bases lining up with TRBD1. Germline trimming cut 4 bases from V and 2 bases from J; bases unmatched to any gene: 11. The CDR3 loop spans 17 amino acids. Germline V gene sequence: CDR1 SGHNT, CDR2 YYREEE (reference sequence). CDR3 DNA: TGTGCCAGCAGCCGAGGACAGGGGGCCTCTGCGGCCTACGAGCAGTACTTC. It is translated as CASSRGQGASAAYEQYF.

This clonotype appeared a few times. The CDR3 is CSKRDREEKLFF. The CDR3 bases are TGCAGTAAGCGGGACAGGGAAGAAAAACTGTTTTTT. This chain links TRBV20-1 with TRBJ1-4; 9 nucleotides line up with TRBD1. Losses at the gene ends were 8 bases for V and 8 bases for J; bases not matched to a gene: 6. The germline CDR1 and CDR2 sequences are DFQATT and SNEGSKA (reference sequence). The CDR3 is 12 residues long.

This clonotype has just a few counts. The rearrangement uses TRBV20-1 and TRBJ1-5; D remains unclear. V lost 6 bases and J 1 base, leaving 10 bases between the germline ends. This CDR3 is 13 amino acids long. CDR1 DFQATT and CDR2 SNEGSKA come from the germline V gene (reference sequence). As DNA, the CDR3 is TGCAGTGCCGGCGAATTGAGCAATCAGCCCCAGCATTTT. Translation gives CSAGELSNQPQHF.

The V gene is TRBV20-1, the J gene TRBJ1-3; tentatively, D is TRBD1 (5 bases). From germline, CDR1 is DFQATT and CDR2 SNEGSKA (reference sequence). The CDR3 contains 15 residues. V gave up 3 bases and J gave up 3 bases, with 15 bases separating them. The CDR3 sequence is CSARWGSLSGNTIYF. The CDR3 nucleotides are TGCAGTGCTAGGTGGGGCAGCCTAAGTGGAAACACCATATATTTT.

This clonotype is termed medium-sized. This sequence joins TRBV6-1 and TRBJ1-3; a weak D match, TRBD1 (5 bases). CDR1 MNHNS and CDR2 SASEGT come from the germline V gene. This CDR3 comprises 15 residues. V dropped 10 bases and J dropped 0 bases, with 16 bases sitting between them. CDR3 nucleotide sequence: TGTGCCACCCTCCCAGGACACTTCTCTGGAAACACCATATATTTT. It is translated as CATLPGHFSGNTIYF.

The rearrangement links TRBV7-2 to TRBJ2-3; TRBD2 matches at 11 bases. This CDR3 spans 15 amino acids. CDR1 is SGHTA, CDR2 FQGNSA, per germline. The trim removed 4 bases at V and 5 bases at J, leaving 5 bases unmatched. CDR3 residues: CASSYSGGAEDTQYF. The CDR3 bases are TGTGCCAGCAGCTATAGCGGGGGGGCGGAAGATACGCAGTATTTT.

J is TRBJ2-3 and V is TRBV12-3 or TRBV12-4; D not resolved. The CDR3 has 14 residues. Trimming took off 1 base at V and 9 bases at J, with 14 bases between the two ends. CDR3 sequence reads: CASSLEQPVATQYF. DNA for the CDR3: TGTGCCAGCAGTTTAGAACAGCCTGTCGCGACGCAGTATTTT.

This clonotype was seen ten or more times. This sequence joins TRBV6-5 and TRBJ2-1; D remains unclear. With 6 bases removed from V and 8 bases from J, the gap between germline ends came to 14 bases. The V gene's germline CDR1 is MNHEY and CDR2 SVGAGI. The CDR3 runs to 13 residues. The CDR3 protein is CASRNLMTHEQFF. The CDR3 nucleotides are TGTGCCAGCAGAAACTTAATGACACATGAGCAGTTCTTC.

The chain carries TRBV6-2 or TRBV6-3 and TRBJ1-5; D ambiguous. V was shortened by 6 bases and J by 3 bases, with 12 bases between the two germline ends. Germline assignment: CDR1 MNHEY and CDR2 SVGEGT. This CDR3 spans 14 amino acids. The CDR3 region has the DNA TGTGCCAGCAGAACTGGACGGCCCAATCAGCCCCAGCATTTT. It specifies CASRTGRPNQPQHF.

By its share, this clonotype is medium-sized (0.01 to 0.1%). The chain employs TRBV18 and TRBJ1-2; 8 nucleotides match TRBD1. The J segment lost 5 bases and the V segment lost 3 bases, leaving 11 bases of the junction unmatched. This CDR3 has 16 amino acids. The germline V gene has CDR1 KGHSH and CDR2 LQKENI. The CDR3 reads CASSPPGQALPYGYTF. The CDR3 region has the DNA TGTGCCAGCTCACCTCCGGGACAGGCCCTCCCTTATGGCTACACCTTC. The complete variable domain, with remaining parts taken from reference TRBV18 and TRBJ1-2, reads NAGVMQNPRHLVRRRGQEARLRCSPMKGHSHVYWYRQLPEEGLKFMVYLQKENIIDESGMPKERFSAEFPKEGPSILRIQQVVRGDSAAYFCASSPPGQALPYGYTFGSGTRLTVV.

This clonotype was counted at least ten times. The chain links TRBV5-4 to TRBJ1-1; D is uncertain. The CDR3 covers 15 residues. Per germline, CDR1 SGHNT and CDR2 YYREEE (reference sequence). The germline V and J ends were trimmed by 4 bases and 1 base, with 14 bases remaining between them. DNA for the CDR3: TGTGCCAGCAGCCCAACGACGGGGAAGAACACTGAAGCTTTCTTT. It encodes CASSPTTGKNTEAFF.